The entry that follows covers one T cell receptor beta chain sequence. Only in-frame clones appear in the TCRdb table, and some are missing; sequencing was by immunoSEQ multiplex PCR. The sample yields about 65,000 clones, around 90% seen once. This record belongs to a study of OX40 agonist ivuxolimab in advanced cancers. Autoimmune disease history or systemic immunosuppression excluded patients. Samples of blood were obtained at baseline, on cycle 4 day 1, and on cycle 7 day 1. The CDR3 is 15 residues long. Germline CDR1 is SGHVS and CDR2 is FNYEAQ. The V gene lost 2 bases and the J gene lost 4 bases, with 13 bases spanning the gap.

The receptor was derived from an adult with an advanced solid tumor such as melanoma, head and neck, liver or kidney cancer. The chain joins TRBV7-6 to TRBJ2-3; a weak D match, TRBD1 (5 bases). The starting material was CD4+ or CD8+ T cells sorted from blood, obtained in a trial of the OX40 agonist ivuxolimab. CDR3 protein: CASSLKVQGPDTQYF. The CDR3 DNA reads as TGTGCCAGCAGCTTAAAGGTCCAGGGCCCAGATACGCAGTATTTT.